Listed here is a single T cell receptor (beta chain). The antigen is undetermined. This CDR3 has 15 residues. CDR1 and CDR2 from the germline V gene are SNHLY and FYNNEI. This entry is derived from a study of Ad26.COV2.S vaccination and SARS-CoV-2 variants. The treatment here: about 20 received Ad26.COV2.S at low or high dose, single or two shots; roughly 5 received placebo; per-sample allocation not given. Repertoires come from day 63 after the first vaccine or placebo injection. The assay was immunoSEQ multiplex PCR, and TCRdb's table has in-frame clones only and misses some. The sample consists of about 420,000 clones, around 89% of them appearing once. Study results and caveats: It was vaccine recipients, not placebo recipients, who had the higher spike-specific TCR breadth. Breadth of non-spike TCRs did not differ between vaccinees and placebo recipients.

The input for sequencing was peripheral blood, taken in a trial of Ad26.COV2.S vaccine versus placebo. This clonotype was sampled from a person between 18 and 65 years old who received the Ad26.COV2.S COVID-19 vaccine or a placebo. The rearrangement links TRBV2 to TRBJ2-6; 10 bases map to TRBD1. The CDR3 bases are TGTGGAAGGGGGACAGGGGTATCTGGGGCCAACGTCCTGACTTTC. It yields the protein CGRGTGVSGANVLTF. The variable domain in full, completed from reference TRBV2 and TRBJ2-6, reads EPEVTQTPSHQVTQMGQEVILRCVPISNHLYFYWYRQILGQKVEFLVSFYNNEISEKSEIFDDQFSVERPDGSNFTLKIRSTKLEDSAMYFCGRGTGVSGANVLTFGAGSRLTVL.